In this sample, the clone carrying this T cell receptor (beta chain) turned up once. The antigen remains unidentified. Use of 60 Vbeta and 13 Jbeta primers characterized the PCR. Some clones are missing from TCRdb's copy, which holds only in-frame ones; the method was immunoSEQ multiplex PCR. Of almost 200,000 clones in the sample, 75% to 85% were seen once. This sample was taken from a study of cytomegalovirus exposure and HLA in healthy donors. Across the study: HLA-typed donors contributed some 85 million unique TCRs, which were held in an early data release.

Study results and limitations: TCR beta sequences numbering 15,000 to 20,000 were associated with HLA alleles at 0.05 false discovery rate in a later analysis.

The sample was PBMCs. The sequence derives from a woman aged 45-65 years in good health and CMV-seronegative.

DNA for the CDR3: TGTGCCAGCAGCCGAGGAGGGCGGGACCTACAAGAGACCCAGTACTTC. The encoded protein is CASSRGGRDLQETQYF. The gene calls are TRBV9 and TRBJ2-5; tentatively, D is TRBD2 (6 bases). Germline V lookup: CDR1 SGDLS, CDR2 YYNGEE. Trimming took off 4 bases at V and 2 bases at J, with 18 bases between the two ends. This CDR3 spans 16 amino acids.